The 25 T cell receptor beta chains given below trace back to one sample, sequenced in a study of shared clonotypes between healthy human individuals (dated by TCRdb to about 2020). The receptor library was made with the immunoSEQ multiplex PCR assay. The clones in this table, taken by TCRdb from immuneACCESS, are in-frame only. Not every clone is retained; where verified, under half of the shortfall comes from an unresolved V gene, and the cause of the rest is unknown. The sample profile shows under 1,100,000 clones; approximately 80% of them were found once. Together, the top ten hold under 0.8% of the sample. Sequences were obtained from memory CD4+ T cells from PBMCs. The intended sense of this specimen's cell subset or site label: CD45RA-negative fraction. Source of these receptors: a man aged 18 to 35 in good health. Some clones in this sample may be carry-over from other donors' samples.

The CDR3 DNA reads as TGTGCCAGCAGCCCTAACCCAACTAGCGGGAGGGCCTCTGGGGCCAACGTCCTGACTTTC. This sequence encodes CASSPNPTSGRASGANVLTF. The genes are TRBV7-6 and TRBJ2-6; TRBD2 matches 13 bases. Looked up from germline, CDR1 is SGHVS and CDR2 is FNYEAQ. V lost 5 bases and J lost 0; bases outside the gene matches: 10. This CDR3 comprises 20 residues.

This rearrangement joins TRBV18 to TRBJ2-3, with 14 nucleotides matching TRBD2. The CDR3 contains 20 residues. The germline V gene has CDR1 KGHSH and CDR2 LQKENI. Trimming took 0 bases from V and 4 from J; bases not matched to a gene: 12. CDR3 in DNA: TGTGCCAGCTCACCACCTCCGGGACTAGCGGGAGTGGGAAGGGCAGATACGCAGTATTTT. Protein: CASSPPPGLAGVGRADTQYF.

The chain is built from TRBV5-1 and TRBJ1-5; D is uncertain. Germline V lookup: CDR1 SGHRS, CDR2 YFSETQ. V lost 2 bases, J lost 4 bases, and 7 bases lay in between. The CDR3 is 13 residues long. This CDR3 is CASSFGLNQPQHF. The CDR3 nucleotides read TGCGCCAGCAGCTTCGGCCTTAATCAGCCCCAGCATTTT.

The chain combines TRBV7-2 with TRBJ1-4; 9 nucleotides line up with TRBD1. The germline V gene has CDR1 SGHTA and CDR2 FQGNSA. The CDR3 is 15 amino acids. The V gene end was trimmed by 4 bases and the J gene end by 10 bases; junction bases not matched to a gene: 10. The CDR3 loop is CASSSTGGFVGKLFF. The CDR3 DNA reads as TGTGCCAGCAGCTCGACAGGGGGGTTTGTCGGAAAACTGTTTTTT.

In the case of this clone: A clone one base away is much larger, so this may be a read error. In the same sample, other DNA sequences code for this CDR3. V gene TRBV14 combines with J gene TRBJ2-5, with D unclear. Trimming left V 0 bases short and J 5 bases short, with 4 bases between. The CDR3 contains 12 residues. In germline, CDR1 is SGHDN, CDR2 FVKESK. CDR3 nucleotide sequence: TGTGCCAGCAGCCAAGATTTGGAGACCCAGTACTTC. As protein: CASSQDLETQYF. Full variable domain (remainder filled in from reference TRBV14 and TRBJ2-5): EAGVTQFPSHSVIEKGQTVTLRCDPISGHDNLYWYRRVMGKEIKFLLHFVKESKQDESGMPNNRFLAERTGGTYSTLKVQPAELEDSGVYFCASSQDLETQYFGPGTRLLVL.

This clone was counted between two and nine times. The J gene is TRBJ2-5, the V gene TRBV7-8; 9 nucleotides line up with TRBD2. Trimming removed 4 bases from V and 5 bases from J; junction bases left unmatched: 8. The V gene's germline CDR1 is SGHVS and CDR2 FQNEAQ. The length of the CDR3 is 15 residues. In DNA, the CDR3 is TGTGCCAGCAGCTACCAGACTAGCGGAAGGGAGACCCAGTACTTC. This translates into CASSYQTSGRETQYF.

This clone was seen a handful of times. This chain links TRBV6-6 with TRBJ2-1; possibly TRBD2 for D (6 bases). The CDR3 extends over 14 amino acids. V lost 8 bases, J lost 7 bases, and 18 bases lay in between. The germline gives CDR1 MNHNY, CDR2 SVGAGI (reference sequence). CDR3 residues: CASRPEGWGNEQFF. CDR3 nucleotides: TGTGCCAGCCGCCCGGAGGGCTGGGGTAATGAGCAGTTCTTC.

J is TRBJ2-7 and V is TRBV5-1, with D tentatively TRBD2 (6 bases). Deletions cut 4 bases from V and 3 bases from J, with 17 bases between. Per the germline V gene, CDR1 is SGHRS and CDR2 is YFSETQ. This CDR3 comprises 15 residues. CDR3 sequence: CASSNTGTGDYEQYF. CDR3 nucleotide sequence: TGCGCCAGCAGCAACACCGGGACGGGGGACTACGAGCAGTACTTC.

The chain couples TRBV4-1 to TRBJ1-3; possible D gene TRBD1, 5 bases. Germline V gives CDR1 MGHRA, CDR2 YSYEKL. This CDR3 is built from 15 residues. V gave up 0 bases and J gave up 8 bases, with 14 bases separating them. CDR3 in amino acids: CASSQDEGRFDTIYF. Written as DNA, the CDR3 is TGCGCCAGCAGCCAAGATGAGGGACGGTTTGACACCATATATTTT.

The genes are TRBV4-2 and TRBJ1-5, with 9 positions matching TRBD1. CDR3 length equals 16 residues. From germline, CDR1 is LGHNA and CDR2 YNFKEQ. J gave up 2 bases and V 3 bases, and 5 bases lay outside the gene matches. CDR3 sequence: CASSQSGTGRNQPQHF. The CDR3 DNA follows: TGTGCCAGCAGCCAGTCCGGGACAGGGCGCAATCAGCCCCAGCATTTT.

The V and J genes are TRBV7-2 and TRBJ2-2; TRBD1 matches at 7 bases. The germline gives CDR1 SGHTA, CDR2 FQGNSA. The CDR3 consists of 16 residues. The J segment lost 2 bases and the V segment lost 4 bases, leaving 7 bases of the junction unmatched. The CDR3 DNA is TGTGCCAGCAGCTCGACCAACAGGGGTAACACCGGGGAGCTGTTTTTT. Translating it yields CASSSTNRGNTGELFF.

The sample holds many counts of this clone. V is TRBV29-1 and J is TRBJ2-5; no clear D gene. The CDR3 runs to 12 residues. Trimming removed 7 bases at V and 13 bases at J, with 22 bases between. Looked up from germline, CDR1 is SQVTM and CDR2 is ANQGSEA. The CDR3, as DNA: TGCAGCGGTGGAAGGCCCGGAGAACGTCGGTACTTC. It yields the protein CSGGRPGERRYF.

The genes are TRBV7-8 and TRBJ2-2; 8 bases are a match to TRBD2. V lost 5 bases to trimming and J lost 11 bases; unmatched junction nucleotides: 13. The CDR3 consists of 15 residues. Germline CDR1 and CDR2: SGHVS and FQNEAQ. CDR3 bases: TGTGCCAGCAGCCCGATATCGGGGACTAGTTTAGAGCTGTTTTTT. Its translation: CASSPISGTSLELFF. Complete variable domain (other parts from reference TRBV7-8 and TRBJ2-2): GAGVSQSPRYKVAKRGQDVALRCDPISGHVSLFWYQQALGQGPEFLTYFQNEAQLDKSGLPSDRFFAERPEGSVSTLKIQRTQQEDSAVYLCASSPISGTSLELFFGEGSRLTVL.

The chain has TRBV28 and TRBJ1-3; 8 bases are a match to TRBD1. This CDR3 spans 15 amino acids. With 5 bases clipped from V and 2 bases from J, the junction kept 5 bases outside the gene matches. The germline CDR1 and CDR2 sequences are MDHEN and SYDVKM. The CDR3 nucleotides are TGTGCCAGCAGTCCGACAGGGGCGCCTGGAAACACCATATATTTT. Protein product: CASSPTGAPGNTIYF.

Comment on this clone: The sample holds other DNA sequences that translate to the same CDR3. V and J are TRBV6-1 and TRBJ2-7; 7 bases are a match to TRBD2. Per germline, CDR1 MNHNS and CDR2 SASEGT. V trimming: 4 bases; J trimming: 0 bases; junction bases outside the gene matches: 3. There are 14 residues in the CDR3. The CDR3: CASSAGGSSYEQYF. The CDR3 DNA is TGTGCCAGCAGTGCGGGCGGGAGCTCCTACGAGCAGTACTTC.

This rearrangement joins TRBV7-3 to TRBJ1-1; TRBD1 matches 7 bases. In germline, CDR1 is SGHTA, CDR2 FQGTGA. V was pared by 5 bases and J by 4 bases, with 7 bases of the junction left unmatched. CDR3 size: 14 residues. Here the CDR3 reads CASSPDRDSTEAFF. CDR3 in DNA: TGTGCCAGCAGCCCAGATCGGGACAGCACTGAAGCTTTCTTT.

Notes on this clone: Other DNA sequences in this specimen translate into the identical CDR3. The rearrangement uses TRBV9 and TRBJ2-2, with TRBD2 matching 11 bases. The CDR3 length is 18 residues. In germline, CDR1 is SGDLS, CDR2 YYNGEE. With 0 bases clipped from V and 1 base from J, the junction kept 5 bases outside the gene matches. The CDR3 loop is CASSVDGGLAVNTGELFF. Here the CDR3 DNA reads TGTGCCAGCAGCGTAGATGGGGGACTAGCGGTGAACACCGGGGAGCTGTTTTTT.

The genes are TRBV5-1 and TRBJ2-1, with D perhaps matching TRBD1 (5 bases). This CDR3 spans 15 amino acids. Germline CDR1 and CDR2: SGHRS and YFSETQ. V shed 3 bases and J shed 3 bases, with 13 bases lying between them. The CDR3 nucleotides read TGCGCCAGCAGCTCATCAGGGAATATCTACAATGAGCAGTTCTTC. Its protein is CASSSSGNIYNEQFF.

The J gene is TRBJ2-3, the V gene TRBV29-1; D unclear. Germline CDR1 SQVTM, CDR2 ANQGSEA. The CDR3 covers 14 residues. V gave up 7 bases and J gave up 3 bases, with 17 bases separating them. CDR3 region: CSGLEKDLTDTQYF. CDR3 nucleotides: TGCAGCGGGCTGGAGAAGGATCTTACAGATACGCAGTATTTT.

Only a few counts were recorded for this clone. V usage is TRBV4-1 and J usage is TRBJ2-1; a weak D match, TRBD1 (8 bases). CDR3 size: 12 residues. Germline V CDR1 and CDR2: MGHRA, YSYEKL. V dropped 3 bases and J dropped 14 bases, with 14 bases sitting between them. The CDR3 sequence: CASSHPTGGEFF. The CDR3, as DNA: TGCGCCAGCAGCCACCCCACAGGGGGGGAGTTCTTC.

V and J are TRBV5-6 and TRBJ2-7, with TRBD2 identical over 8 bases. Germline-derived CDR1 and CDR2 are SGHDT and YYEEEE. This CDR3 is built from 14 residues. With 2 bases clipped from V and 3 bases from J, the junction kept 4 bases outside the gene matches. The CDR3 DNA reads TGTGCCAGCAGCTTAGCGGGGGACATCTACGAGCAGTACTTC. Its protein is CASSLAGDIYEQYF. The variable domain in full, completed from reference TRBV5-6 and TRBJ2-7, reads DAGVTQSPTHLIKTRGQQVTLRCSPKSGHDTVSWYQQALGQGPQFIFQYYEEEERQRGNFPDRFSGHQFPNYSSELNVNALLLGDSALYLCASSLAGDIYEQYFGPGTRLTVT.

The V call is TRBV7-2, the J call TRBJ1-3; 8 bases align to TRBD1. The CDR3 consists of 13 residues. Germline loops: CDR1 SGHTA, CDR2 FQGNSA. The trim removed 5 bases at V and 9 bases at J, leaving 6 bases unmatched. CDR3 protein: CASSLGQGSTIYF. The DNA of the CDR3 is TGTGCCAGCAGCCTCGGACAGGGCTCCACCATATATTTT.

This clone came up a few times. V and J are TRBV9 and TRBJ2-3; TRBD2 agrees at 11 bases. CDR1 is SGDLS and CDR2 is YYNGEE in the germline V gene. The V gene end was trimmed by 4 bases and the J gene end by 2 bases; junction bases not matched to a gene: 6. The CDR3 length is 16 residues. The CDR3 coding sequence is TGTGCCAGCAGCCCGAGGACTAGCGGGCACACAGATACGCAGTATTTT. Protein: CASSPRTSGHTDTQYF.

J is TRBJ1-1 and V is TRBV2; D is perhaps TRBD1 (5 bases). The CDR3 sequence is 13 residues long. The V end was cut by 8 bases, the J end by 4 bases, with 14 bases between. The germline V gene has CDR1 SNHLY and CDR2 FYNNEI. The CDR3 here is CASSGGVGTEAFF. CDR3 in DNA: TGTGCCAGCTCTGGGGGGGTGGGCACTGAAGCTTTCTTT.

The chain joins TRBV7-3 to TRBJ2-5, with unresolved D. This CDR3 has 13 residues. V gave up 4 bases and J gave up 7 bases, with 13 bases separating them. CDR1 is SGHTA, CDR2 FQGTGA, per germline. CDR3 in amino acids: CASSSAPGLTQYF. As DNA, the CDR3 is TGTGCCAGCAGCTCAGCCCCAGGCTTGACCCAGTACTTC.